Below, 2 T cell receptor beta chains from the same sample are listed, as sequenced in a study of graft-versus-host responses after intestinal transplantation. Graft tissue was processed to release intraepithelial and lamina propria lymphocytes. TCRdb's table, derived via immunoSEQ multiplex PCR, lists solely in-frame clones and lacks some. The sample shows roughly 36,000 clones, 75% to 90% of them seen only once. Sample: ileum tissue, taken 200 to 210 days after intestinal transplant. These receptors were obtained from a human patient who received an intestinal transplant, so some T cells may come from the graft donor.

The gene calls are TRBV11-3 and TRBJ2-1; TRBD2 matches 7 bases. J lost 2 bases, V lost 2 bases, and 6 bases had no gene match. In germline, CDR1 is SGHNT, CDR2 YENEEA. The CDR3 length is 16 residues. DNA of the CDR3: TGTGCCAGCAGCTTAACTGGCACTAGCGCCTACAATGAGCAGTTCTTC. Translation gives CASSLTGTSAYNEQFF. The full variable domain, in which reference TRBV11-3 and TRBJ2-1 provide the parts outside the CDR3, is EAGVVQSPRYKIIEKKQPVAFWCNPISGHNTLYWYLQNLGQGPELLIRYENEEAVDDSQLPKDRFSAERLKGVDSTLKIQPAELGDSAVYLCASSLTGTSAYNEQFFGPGTRLTVL.

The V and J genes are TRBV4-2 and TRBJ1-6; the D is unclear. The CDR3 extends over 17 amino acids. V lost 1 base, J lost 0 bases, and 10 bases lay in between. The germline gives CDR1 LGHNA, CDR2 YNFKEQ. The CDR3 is CASSQGVADSYNSPLHF. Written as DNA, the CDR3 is TGTGCCAGCAGCCAAGGGGTGGCGGACTCCTATAATTCACCCCTCCACTTT.